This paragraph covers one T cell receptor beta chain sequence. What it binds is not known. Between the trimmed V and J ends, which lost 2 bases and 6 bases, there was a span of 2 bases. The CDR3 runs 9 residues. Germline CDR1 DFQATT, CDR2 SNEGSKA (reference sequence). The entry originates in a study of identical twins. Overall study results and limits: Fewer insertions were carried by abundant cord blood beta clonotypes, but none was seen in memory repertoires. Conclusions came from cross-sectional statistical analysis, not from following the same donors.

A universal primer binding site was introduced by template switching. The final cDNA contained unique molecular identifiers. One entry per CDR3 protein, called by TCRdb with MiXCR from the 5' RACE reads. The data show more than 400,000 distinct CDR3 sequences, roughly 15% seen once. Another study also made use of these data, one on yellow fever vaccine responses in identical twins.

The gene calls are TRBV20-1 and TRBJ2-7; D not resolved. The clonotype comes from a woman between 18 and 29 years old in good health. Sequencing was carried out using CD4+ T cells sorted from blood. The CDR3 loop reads CSARSEQYF. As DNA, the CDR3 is TGCAGTGCTAGAAGCGAGCAGTACTTC.